The subject of this entry is one T cell receptor (beta chain). This clone's antigen is unknown. There are no base qualities to consult, and no much larger clone falls within one base. Cut back by 8 bases and 3 bases, the V and J ends lie 14 bases apart. The CDR3 runs 14 amino acids, cysteine and phenylalanine included. Of all the DNA, just the CDR3 is kept, 42 bases in frame from base 1. CDR1 and CDR2 were assigned from the germline V gene (reference sequence) as SEHNR and FQNEAQ. This entry belongs to a study of T cell repertoires in cytomegalovirus infection (dated 2019 in TCRdb). About the full investigation: The peptide stimulations were aimed at well-studied HLA-B-restricted epitopes as well as recently identified HLA-C-restricted CMV epitopes, whose presentation resists viral immunomodulation. Because public TCR beta signatures pointed to carriage of CMV infection together with the matching HLA type, the HLA type of each donor mattered for the analysis.

Per the publication, the treatment or condition label means: in vitro stimulation with specific CMV peptide epitopes to enrich CMV-specific T cells. Sequencing relied on an Illumina HiSeq 1500. TCRdb applied fastp at Q25 and MiXCR to the public reads, then kept only in-frame beta chains. Each entry merges the rows of one CDR3 protein and shows their most common DNA and genes. The sample profile shows about 160,000 distinct CDR3 sequences; roughly 22% of them were found once. Together, the top ten hold roughly 25% of the sample. Points the paper makes about the study in general: Cumulative frequency of public TCR beta family members discriminated carriers of CMV infection plus the relevant HLA type in this cohort and an independent 352-donor cohort. In the ex vivo response, HLA-C-restricted CMV-specific TCR beta clonotypes were dominant, and in two of eight donors the single most frequent clonotype came from this HLA-C-restricted group.

The V and J genes are TRBV7-9 and TRBJ2-4, with the D gene not clear enough to name. This clonotype was sampled from a human donor in good health (CMV status not recorded). Some clones in this sample may be carry-over from other donors' samples. The sample here was CD8+ T cells from cultured PBMCs, taken from culture after CMV antigen stimulation. The CDR3: CASSPDYGKNIQYF. The DNA reads TGTGCCAGCTCCCCGGATTACGGCAAAAACATTCAGTACTTC.